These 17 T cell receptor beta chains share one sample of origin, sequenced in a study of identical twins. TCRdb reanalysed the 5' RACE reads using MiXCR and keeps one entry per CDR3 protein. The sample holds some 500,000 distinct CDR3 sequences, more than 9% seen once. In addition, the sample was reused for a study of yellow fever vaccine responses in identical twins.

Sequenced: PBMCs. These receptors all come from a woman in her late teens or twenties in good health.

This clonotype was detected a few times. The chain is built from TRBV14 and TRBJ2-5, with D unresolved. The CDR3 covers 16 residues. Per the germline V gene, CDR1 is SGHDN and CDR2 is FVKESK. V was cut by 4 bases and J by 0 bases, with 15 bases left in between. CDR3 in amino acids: CASSPQTFRDQETQYF. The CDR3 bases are TGTGCCAGCAGCCCCCAGACCTTTCGCGACCAAGAGACCCAGTACTTC. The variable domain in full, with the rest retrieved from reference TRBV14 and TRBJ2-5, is EAGVTQFPSHSVIEKGQTVTLRCDPISGHDNLYWYRRVMGKEIKFLLHFVKESKQDESGMPNNRFLAERTGGTYSTLKVQPAELEDSGVYFCASSPQTFRDQETQYFGPGTRLLVL.

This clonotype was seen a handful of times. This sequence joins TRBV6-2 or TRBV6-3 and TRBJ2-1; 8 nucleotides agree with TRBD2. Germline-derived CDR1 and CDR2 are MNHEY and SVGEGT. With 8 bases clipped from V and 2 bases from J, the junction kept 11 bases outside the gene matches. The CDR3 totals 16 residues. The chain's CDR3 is CASRRWREVTYNEQFF. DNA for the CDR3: TGTGCCAGCCGCCGTTGGCGGGAGGTTACCTACAATGAGCAGTTCTTC.

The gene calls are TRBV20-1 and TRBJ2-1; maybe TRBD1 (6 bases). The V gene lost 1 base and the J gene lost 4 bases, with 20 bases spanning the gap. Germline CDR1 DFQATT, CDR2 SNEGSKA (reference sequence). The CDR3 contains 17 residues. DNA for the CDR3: TGCAGTGCTAGAGTGAGGTTTAAGGACAGAGATTACAATGAGCAGTTCTTC. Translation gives CSARVRFKDRDYNEQFF.

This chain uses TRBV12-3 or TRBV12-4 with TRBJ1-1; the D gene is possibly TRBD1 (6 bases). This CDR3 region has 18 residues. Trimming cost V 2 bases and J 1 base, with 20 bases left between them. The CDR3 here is CASSLTLGHGNSNTEAFF. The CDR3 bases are TGTGCCAGCAGTTTAACCCTGGGACACGGTAATTCGAACACTGAAGCTTTCTTT.

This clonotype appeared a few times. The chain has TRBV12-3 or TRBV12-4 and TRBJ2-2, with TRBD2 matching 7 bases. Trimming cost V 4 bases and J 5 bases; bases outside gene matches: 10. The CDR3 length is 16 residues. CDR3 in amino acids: CASSYGSGGGTGELFF. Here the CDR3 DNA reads TGTGCCAGCAGTTACGGGTCGGGAGGTGGGACCGGGGAGCTGTTTTTT.

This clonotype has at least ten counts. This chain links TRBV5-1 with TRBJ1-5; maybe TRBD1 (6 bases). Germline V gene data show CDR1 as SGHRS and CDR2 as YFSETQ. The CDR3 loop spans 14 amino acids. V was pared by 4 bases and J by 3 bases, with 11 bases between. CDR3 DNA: TGCGCCAGCAGCGTGGACAGCTACAATCAGCCCCAGCATTTT. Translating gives CASSVDSYNQPQHF.

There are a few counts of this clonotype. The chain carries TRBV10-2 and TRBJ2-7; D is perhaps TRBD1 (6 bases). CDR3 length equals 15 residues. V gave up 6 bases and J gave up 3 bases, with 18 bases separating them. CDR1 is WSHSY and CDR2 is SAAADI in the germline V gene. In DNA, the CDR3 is TGCGCCAGCAGGGGTTCGCCAGGGGAATACTACGAGCAGTACTTC. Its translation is CASRGSPGEYYEQYF.

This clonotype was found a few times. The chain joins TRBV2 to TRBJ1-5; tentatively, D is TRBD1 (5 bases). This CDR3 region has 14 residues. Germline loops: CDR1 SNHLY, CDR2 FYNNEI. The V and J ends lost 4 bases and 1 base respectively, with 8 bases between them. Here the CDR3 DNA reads TGTGCCAGCAGTGTTGGGGCAAGCAATCAGCCCCAGCATTTT. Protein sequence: CASSVGASNQPQHF.

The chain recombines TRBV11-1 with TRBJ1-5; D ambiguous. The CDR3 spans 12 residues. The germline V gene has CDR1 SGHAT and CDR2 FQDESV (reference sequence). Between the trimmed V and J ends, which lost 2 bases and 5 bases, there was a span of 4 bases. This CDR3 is CASSLSDQPQHF. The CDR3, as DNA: TGTGCCAGCAGCTTAAGCGATCAGCCCCAGCATTTT.

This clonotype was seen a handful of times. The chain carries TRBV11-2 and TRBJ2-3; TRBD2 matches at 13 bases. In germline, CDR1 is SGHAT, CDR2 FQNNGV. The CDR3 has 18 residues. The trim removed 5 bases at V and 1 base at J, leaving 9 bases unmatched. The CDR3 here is CASSVTSGGVFRTDTQYF. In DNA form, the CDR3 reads TGTGCCAGCAGCGTTACTAGCGGGGGGGTTTTTCGCACAGATACGCAGTATTTT.

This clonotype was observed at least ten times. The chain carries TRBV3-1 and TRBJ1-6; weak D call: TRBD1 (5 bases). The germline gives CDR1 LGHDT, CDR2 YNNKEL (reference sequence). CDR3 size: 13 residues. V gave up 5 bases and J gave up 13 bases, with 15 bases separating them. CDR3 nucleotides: TGTGCCAGCAGCGTACTCAGGGATGGGCCCCTCCACTTT. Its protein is CASSVLRDGPLHF. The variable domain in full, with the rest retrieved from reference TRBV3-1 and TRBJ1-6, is DTAVSQTPKYLVTQMGNDKSIKCEQNLGHDTMYWYKQDSKKFLKIMFSYNNKELIINETVPNRFSPKSPDKAHLNLHINSLELGDSAVYFCASSVLRDGPLHFGNGTRLTVT.

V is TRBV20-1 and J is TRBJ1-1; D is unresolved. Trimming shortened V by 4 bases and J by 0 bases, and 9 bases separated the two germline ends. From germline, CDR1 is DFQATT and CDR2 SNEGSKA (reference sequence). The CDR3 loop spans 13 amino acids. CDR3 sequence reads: CSAIGYMNTEAFF. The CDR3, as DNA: TGCAGTGCTATAGGCTACATGAACACTGAAGCTTTCTTT.

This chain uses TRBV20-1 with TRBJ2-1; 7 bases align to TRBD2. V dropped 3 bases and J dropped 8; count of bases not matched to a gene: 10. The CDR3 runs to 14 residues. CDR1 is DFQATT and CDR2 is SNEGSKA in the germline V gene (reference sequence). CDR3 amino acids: CSASKAGEIDEQFF. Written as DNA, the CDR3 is TGCAGTGCTAGTAAGGCGGGAGAGATCGATGAGCAGTTCTTC.

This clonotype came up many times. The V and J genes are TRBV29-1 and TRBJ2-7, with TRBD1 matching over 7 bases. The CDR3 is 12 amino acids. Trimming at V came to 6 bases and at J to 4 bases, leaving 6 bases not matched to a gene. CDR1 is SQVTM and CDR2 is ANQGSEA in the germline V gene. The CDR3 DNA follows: TGCAGCGTCCAAGGGGGCGGGTACGAGCAGTACTTC. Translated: CSVQGGGYEQYF.

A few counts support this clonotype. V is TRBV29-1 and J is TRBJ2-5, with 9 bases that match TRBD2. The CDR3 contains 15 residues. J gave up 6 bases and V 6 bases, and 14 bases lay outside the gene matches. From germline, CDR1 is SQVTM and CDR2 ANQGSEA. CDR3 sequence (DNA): TGCAGCGTCCCCGGACTAGCGCTTTCCGGACAGACCCAGTACTTC. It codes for CSVPGLALSGQTQYF.

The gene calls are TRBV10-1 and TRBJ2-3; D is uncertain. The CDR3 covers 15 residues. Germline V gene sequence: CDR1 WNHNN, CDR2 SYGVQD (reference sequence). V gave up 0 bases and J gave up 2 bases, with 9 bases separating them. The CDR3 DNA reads TGCGCCAGCAGTGAGTCGGGTAGTTTCACAGATACGCAGTATTTT. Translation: CASSESGSFTDTQYF.

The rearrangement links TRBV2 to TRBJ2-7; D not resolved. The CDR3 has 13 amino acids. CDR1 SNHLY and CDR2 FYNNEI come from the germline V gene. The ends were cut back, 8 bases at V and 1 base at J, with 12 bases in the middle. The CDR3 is CASFVGLSYEQYF. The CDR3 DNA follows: TGTGCCAGCTTTGTAGGGTTGTCCTACGAGCAGTACTTC.